The rows below give T cell receptor beta chains drawn from one sample of a study of OX40 agonist ivuxolimab in advanced cancers. TCRdb's copy holds only in-frame clones and misses some; the assay was immunoSEQ multiplex PCR. Of over 85,000 clones in the sample, around nine tenths were seen once. The sequencing here drew on CD4+ or CD8+ T cells sorted from blood, taken in a trial of the OX40 agonist ivuxolimab. The receptors shown here come from an adult with an advanced solid tumor such as melanoma, head and neck, liver or kidney cancer. The CDR3 runs from the conserved cysteine through the conserved F or W. The D gene is left open where the match is weak. For some rows the clone size is stated as once, few or many, or as a class when expanded; others skip it.

V gene | D gene | clone size | CDR3 protein
TRBV4-1 | TRBD2 | NA | CASSQAPSGLLFF
TRBV6-1 | NA | NA | CATSRFGGWGNEQFF
TRBV5-1 | NA | NA | CASSLDGGQTEAFF
TRBV19 | NA | NA | CASSSVGASYNEQFF
TRBV11-3 | NA | NA | CASSLSRGPSYEQYF
TRBV10-3 | NA | NA | CAIRKGQEGYTF
TRBV6-5 | NA | NA | CASRSGPGNTIYF
TRBV7-3 | TRBD1 | NA | CASSPGGSGNTIYF
TRBV28 | TRBD1 | NA | CASSVPGQGRFGYTF
TRBV6-5 | TRBD1 | NA | CATQGEGGDEKLFF
TRBV10-1 | TRBD1 | few | CASSLRGSPYEQYF